This entry is about one T cell receptor beta chain. This entry is derived from a study of technical replicates of blood from a handful of donors. The CDR3 length is 15 residues. V was trimmed by 4 bases and J by 2 bases, leaving 15 bases between them. Germline CDR1 reads SGHVS; CDR2 reads FQNEAQ. The protocol was immunoSEQ multiplex PCR, while the TCRdb copy is restricted to in-frame clones and leaves out a portion. The data contain almost 70,000 clones, around 94% of them seen just once; the ten biggest clones take up about 0.4%. Sequencing was carried out using T cells isolated from PBMCs. This chain connects TRBV7-8 to TRBJ2-7; tentatively, D is TRBD2 (6 bases). This TCR was sampled from a human donor in good health. Here the CDR3 reads CASSSTGTRTYEQYF. In DNA form, the CDR3 reads TGTGCCAGCAGCTCTACCGGGACTCGAACCTACGAGCAGTACTTC. The variable domain in full, with the rest retrieved from reference TRBV7-8 and TRBJ2-7, is GAGVSQSPRYKVAKRGQDVALRCDPISGHVSLFWYQQALGQGPEFLTYFQNEAQLDKSGLPSDRFFAERPEGSVSTLKIQRTQQEDSAVYLCASSSTGTRTYEQYFGPGTRLTVT.